The clone carrying this TCR beta chain was recorded a few times. Its antigen remains unidentified. This specimen belongs to a study of cytomegalovirus exposure and HLA in healthy donors. The study's findings and limits: A later analysis, which compared TCR beta chains of equal frequency, found the HLA-associated ones more clonally expanded. Later on, an analysis showed TCR association rates differing by HLA locus, with DRB1 the most and HLA-C the fewest. Data from an earlier analysis indicated that most TCR beta V segments were productive either about 87% or about 30% of the time.

Researchers ran the PCR with 60 Vbeta and 13 Jbeta primers. In the authors' methods: About 10 million shared chains were among approximately 80 million unique TCR beta chains counted in a later analysis. Some clones are missing from TCRdb's copy, which holds only in-frame ones; the method was immunoSEQ multiplex PCR. The DNA was the basis for D and trimming; V, J and clone size are from that table. The sample lists tens of thousands of clones, around 85% occurring once. The sequence was obtained from a girl aged 2 to 10 in good health and CMV-seropositive. Sequenced: PBMCs.

The CDR3 DNA reads TGTGCCAGCAGTCTTCGGGGAAGCGCCGGGAGGGATACGCAGTATTTT. Amino acids: CASSLRGSAGRDTQYF. The chain joins TRBV2 to TRBJ2-3; 7 bases match TRBD2. The ends lost 5 bases at V and 6 bases at J; junction bases unmatched: 14. This CDR3 is built from 16 residues. Germline-derived CDR1 and CDR2 are SNHLY and FYNNEI.